What follows is one T cell receptor (beta chain) and its context. The antigen remains undetermined. These data come from a study of T cell responses to AZD1222 COVID-19 vaccine. Notes on the study in general: Baseline seropositives among AZD1222 recipients totaled only 5 to 7. Across the whole spike, CD4 TCRs peaked at regions 160-218 and 743-854. Following two doses of AZD1222, Spike-specific TCR breadth and depth rose.

Measured with immunoSEQ multiplex PCR; TCRdb has only the in-frame clones, and not every one. The sample has around 120,000 clones, nearly 90% seen once; the top ten hold around 4.5%. This CDR3 is 16 amino acids long. J was trimmed by 3 bases and V by 7 bases; bases with no gene match: 12. Germline V gene sequence: CDR1 MDHEN, CDR2 SYDVKM. The chain joins TRBV28 to TRBJ2-7; 10 positions match TRBD1. The sequencing here drew on peripheral blood, taken on day 0 of AZD1222 vaccination. The receptor comes from an adult in good health. The CDR3 loop is CASNSAGTGDFYEQYF. The CDR3 DNA follows: TGTGCCAGCAACTCCGCCGGGACAGGGGATTTCTACGAGCAGTACTTC.